The 21 T cell receptor beta chains below come from one sample, sequenced in a study of OX40 agonist ivuxolimab in advanced cancers. Method: immunoSEQ multiplex PCR; TCRdb's copy keeps in-frame clones and lacks some. The table shows around 50,000 clones, with around 79% occurring only once. The source material was CD4+ or CD8+ T cells sorted from blood, sampled in a trial of the OX40 agonist ivuxolimab. The origin of the receptors is an adult with an advanced solid tumor such as melanoma, head and neck, liver or kidney cancer.

This clone turned up a few times. The V and J genes are TRBV4-3 and TRBJ1-3; a weak D match, TRBD1 (6 bases). Germline V gives CDR1 LGHNA, CDR2 YSLEER. The CDR3 is made up of 15 amino acids. Trimming shortened V by 4 bases and J by 4 bases, and 14 bases separated the two germline ends. The CDR3 region has the DNA TGCGCCAGCAGCCCGGGACACGCCGAAGGAAACACCATATATTTT. This sequence encodes CASSPGHAEGNTIYF.

The rearrangement joins TRBV27 to TRBJ2-5; 11 nucleotides align to TRBD2. The J call may be incorrect, as the DNA end agrees better with TRBJ2-7. Looked up from germline, CDR1 is MNHEY and CDR2 is SMNVEV (reference sequence). CDR3 length equals 17 residues. The CDR3 DNA reads as TGTGCCAGCAGCCCGCCACCGGGACTAGCGGTGATCTACGAGCAGTACTTC. Amino acid sequence: CASSPPPGLAVIYEQYF.

This chain uses TRBV5-1 with TRBJ2-2, with D hard to call. The CDR3 contains 14 residues. Trimming took 6 bases from V and 1 from J, leaving 10 bases between them. Germline CDR1 SGHRS, CDR2 YFSETQ. CDR3 in DNA: TGCGCCAGCAACCTGGCGGAGAACACCGGGGAGCTGTTTTTT. Protein: CASNLAENTGELFF. The whole variable domain, filled in from reference TRBV5-1 and TRBJ2-2, reads KAGVTQTPRYLIKTRGQQVTLSCSPISGHRSVSWYQQTPGQGLQFLFEYFSETQRNKGNFPGRFSGRQFSNSRSEMNVSTLELGDSALYLCASNLAENTGELFFGEGSRLTVL.

V is TRBV7-2 and J is TRBJ2-7, with 13 bases that match TRBD2. Germline values: CDR1 SGHTA, CDR2 FQGNSA. The CDR3 spans 19 residues. After removal of 5 bases from V and 2 bases from J, the junction contained 15 bases not matched to a gene. The CDR3 bases are TGTGCCAGCAGCCGAAGGGTACTAGCGGGAGGGGTACCCCCCTACGAGCAGTACTTC. It yields the protein CASSRRVLAGGVPPYEQYF. The whole variable domain, remainder taken from reference TRBV7-2 and TRBJ2-7, is GAGVSQSPSNKVTEKGKDVELRCDPISGHTALYWYRQSLGQGLEFLIYFQGNSAPDKSGLPSDRFSAERTGGSVSTLTIQRTQQEDSAVYLCASSRRVLAGGVPPYEQYFGPGTRLTVT.

The V and J genes are TRBV2 and TRBJ2-7; 7 bases match TRBD2. CDR1 SNHLY and CDR2 FYNNEI come from the germline V gene. With V trimmed by 4 bases and J by 4 bases, 7 bases remained unmatched. There are 14 residues in the CDR3. CDR3: CASSGTSHGYEQYF. CDR3 sequence (DNA): TGTGCCAGCAGTGGGACTAGTCACGGGTACGAGCAGTACTTC.

This clone has a single count. The V gene is TRBV10-3, the J gene TRBJ1-1; D remains ambiguous. CDR3 length equals 15 residues. Germline V gives CDR1 ENHRY, CDR2 SYGVKD. Trimming removed 0 bases at V and 3 bases at J, with 11 bases between. The CDR3 is CAISESNPGDTEAFF. CDR3 coding DNA: TGTGCCATCAGTGAGTCGAATCCCGGGGACACTGAAGCTTTCTTT.

V and J are TRBV19 and TRBJ1-1; TRBD1 agrees at 7 bases. The V gene end was trimmed by 7 bases and the J gene end by 3 bases; junction bases not matched to a gene: 5. Germline values: CDR1 LNHDA, CDR2 SQIVND (reference sequence). The length of the CDR3 is 13 residues. The CDR3 sequence: CASNQGEDTEAFF. CDR3 nucleotides: TGTGCCAGTAATCAGGGGGAAGACACTGAAGCTTTCTTT.

This rearrangement joins TRBV10-2 to TRBJ2-1, with a tentative D call TRBD2 (5 bases). The CDR3 has 15 residues. The V end lost 4 bases, the J end lost 3 bases, and 13 bases lay between the germline ends. CDR1 and CDR2 (germline): WSHSY, SAAADI. The CDR3 loop reads CASSVEGGYYNEQFF. CDR3 bases: TGCGCCAGCAGTGTAGAGGGTGGTTACTACAATGAGCAGTTCTTC.

This clone was detected only once. CDR3 protein: CASSESGTSQETQYF. The CDR3 coding sequence is TGCGCCAGCAGTGAGTCGGGGACTAGCCAAGAGACCCAGTACTTC. This chain uses TRBV10-1 with TRBJ2-5; 8 nucleotides agree with TRBD2. CDR3 length: 15 residues. Losses at the gene ends were 0 bases for V and 1 base for J; bases not matched to a gene: 1. Germline CDR1 reads WNHNN; CDR2 reads SYGVQD (reference sequence).

The chain uses TRBV27 and TRBJ2-5; D possibly corresponds to TRBD2 (5 bases). The CDR3 consists of 12 residues. Germline CDR1 is MNHEY and CDR2 is SMNVEV (reference sequence). Between the trimmed V and J ends, which lost 3 bases and 5 bases, there was a span of 7 bases. CDR3 nucleotides: TGTGCCAGCAGTTTTTCGGGGGAGACCCAGTACTTC. Its translation is CASSFSGETQYF.

The gene calls are TRBV25-1 and TRBJ2-7; D call uncertain. Trimming took off 5 bases at V and 3 bases at J, with 5 bases between the two ends. Germline V lookup: CDR1 MGHDK, CDR2 SYGVNS. CDR3 length: 11 amino acids. The CDR3 here is CASSHHYEQYF. CDR3 DNA sequence: TGTGCCAGCAGTCATCACTACGAGCAGTACTTC.

This chain links TRBV9 with TRBJ2-3, with TRBD2 matching 15 bases. The length of the CDR3 is 16 residues. V lost 3 bases, J lost 1 base, and 0 bases stayed unmatched. Per the germline V gene, CDR1 is SGDLS and CDR2 is YYNGEE. For the CDR3, the DNA is TGTGCCAGCAGCGGGACTAGCGGGAGGGGCACAGATACGCAGTATTTT. This codes for CASSGTSGRGTDTQYF.

This clone was found a few times. The chain combines TRBV5-4 with TRBJ1-1; TRBD1 agrees at 8 bases. CDR1 is SGHNT and CDR2 is YYREEE in the germline V gene (reference sequence). J gave up 7 bases and V 4 bases, and 9 bases lay outside the gene matches. The length of the CDR3 is 14 residues. The CDR3: CASSPRGGQVEAFF. As DNA, the CDR3 is TGTGCCAGCAGCCCTCGTGGGGGACAGGTTGAAGCTTTCTTT.

V usage is TRBV19 and J usage is TRBJ1-5; TRBD1 agrees at 7 bases. The CDR3 sequence is 15 residues long. The J segment lost 2 bases and the V segment lost 4 bases, leaving 5 bases of the junction unmatched. Germline V gene lookup returns CDR1 LNHDA and CDR2 SQIVND (reference sequence). Here the CDR3 reads CASSTTGMGNQPQHF. The CDR3 bases are TGTGCCAGTAGTACGACAGGGATGGGCAATCAGCCCCAGCATTTT. Looking up the rest from reference TRBV19 and TRBJ1-5 gives the full variable domain: DGGITQSPKYLFRKEGQNVTLSCEQNLNHDAMYWYRQDPGQGLRLIYYSQIVNDFQKGDIAEGYSVSREKKESFPLTVTSAQKNPTAFYLCASSTTGMGNQPQHFGDGTRLSIL.

This clone was seen a few times. The genes are TRBV4-3 and TRBJ2-3, with 12 positions matching TRBD2. In germline, CDR1 is LGHNA, CDR2 YSLEER. The CDR3 covers 15 residues. V shed 4 bases and J 4 bases; nucleotides not matched to a gene: 3. CDR3 amino acids: CASSRLAGGPDTQYF. DNA for the CDR3: TGCGCCAGCAGCCGCCTAGCGGGAGGGCCAGATACGCAGTATTTT.

V usage is TRBV5-4 and J usage is TRBJ2-7; 11 bases match TRBD2. The CDR3 runs to 14 residues. CDR1 SGHNT and CDR2 YYREEE come from the germline V gene (reference sequence). The ends lost 4 bases at V and 1 base at J; junction bases unmatched: 1. CDR3 sequence reads: CASSLAGGSYEQYF. CDR3 in DNA: TGTGCCAGCAGCCTAGCGGGAGGTTCCTACGAGCAGTACTTC.

The V call is TRBV10-3, the J call TRBJ1-1; TRBD1 might be the D (6 bases). CDR3 length equals 14 residues. CDR1 ENHRY and CDR2 SYGVKD come from the germline V gene. The germline V and J ends were trimmed by 6 bases and 0 bases, with 11 bases remaining between them. The CDR3 nucleotides are TGTGCCATCAGCCCTAGGGACATGAACACTGAAGCTTTCTTT. Its translation is CAISPRDMNTEAFF.

The V gene is TRBV15, the J gene TRBJ2-1; 10 bases agree with TRBD2. V gave up 6 bases and J gave up 2 bases; unmatched junction bases: 7. The CDR3 totals 16 residues. Germline CDR1 is LNHNV and CDR2 is YYDKDF (reference sequence). DNA of the CDR3: TGTGCCACCAGGGGTTACACTAGCGGGACCTACAATGAGCAGTTCTTC. Its protein product is CATRGYTSGTYNEQFF. Filled out from reference TRBV15 and TRBJ2-1, the complete variable domain reads DAMVIQNPRYQVTQFGKPVTLSCSQTLNHNVMYWYQQKSSQAPKLLFHYYDKDFNNEADTPDNFQSRRPNTSFCFLDIRSPGLGDTAMYLCATRGYTSGTYNEQFFGPGTRLTVL.

This clone was seen only a few times. The chain has TRBV28 and TRBJ1-5; D gene ambiguous. Germline assignment: CDR1 MDHEN and CDR2 SYDVKM. The CDR3 is made up of 14 amino acids. Trimming cost V 3 bases and J 1 base, with 7 bases left between them. DNA of the CDR3: TGTGCCAGCAGTTTGGGTATAAGCAATCAGCCCCAGCATTTT. Protein: CASSLGISNQPQHF.

Only a few counts were recorded for this clone. The chain recombines TRBV7-2 with TRBJ2-7; the D gene is possibly TRBD1 (5 bases). With 3 bases removed from V and 4 bases from J, the gap between germline ends came to 13 bases. The length of the CDR3 is 14 residues. The germline V gene encodes CDR1 SGHTA and CDR2 FQGNSA. The CDR3: CASSFAQGAYEQYF. The CDR3 region has the DNA TGTGCCAGCAGCTTCGCTCAGGGTGCGTACGAGCAGTACTTC. The full variable domain, completed using reference TRBV7-2 and TRBJ2-7, is GAGVSQSPSNKVTEKGKDVELRCDPISGHTALYWYRQSLGQGLEFLIYFQGNSAPDKSGLPSDRFSAERTGGSVSTLTIQRTQQEDSAVYLCASSFAQGAYEQYFGPGTRLTVT.

The V gene is TRBV7-9, the J gene TRBJ1-1; TRBD1 might be the D (6 bases). Germline V lookup: CDR1 SEHNR, CDR2 FQNEAQ (reference sequence). The CDR3 consists of 14 residues. V shed 5 bases and J shed 8 bases, with 18 bases lying between them. The CDR3 here is CASSPLGGLSEAFF. The DNA for the CDR3 is TGTGCCAGCAGCCCCCTGGGGGGGCTCTCCGAAGCTTTCTTT.